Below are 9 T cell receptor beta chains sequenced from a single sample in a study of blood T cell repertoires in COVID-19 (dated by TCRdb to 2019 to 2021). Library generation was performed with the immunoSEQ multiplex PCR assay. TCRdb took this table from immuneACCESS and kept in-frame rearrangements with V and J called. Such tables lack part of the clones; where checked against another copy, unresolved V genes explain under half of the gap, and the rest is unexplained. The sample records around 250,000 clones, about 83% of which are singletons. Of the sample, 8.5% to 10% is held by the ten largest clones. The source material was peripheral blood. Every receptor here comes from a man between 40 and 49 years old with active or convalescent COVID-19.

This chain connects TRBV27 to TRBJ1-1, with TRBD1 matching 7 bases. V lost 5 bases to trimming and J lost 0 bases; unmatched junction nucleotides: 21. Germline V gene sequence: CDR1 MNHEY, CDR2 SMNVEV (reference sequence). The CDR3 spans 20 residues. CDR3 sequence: CASSPPPIGTVFSVNTEAFF. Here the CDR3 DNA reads TGTGCCAGCAGTCCCCCACCTATCGGGACAGTATTCTCGGTGAACACTGAAGCTTTCTTT.

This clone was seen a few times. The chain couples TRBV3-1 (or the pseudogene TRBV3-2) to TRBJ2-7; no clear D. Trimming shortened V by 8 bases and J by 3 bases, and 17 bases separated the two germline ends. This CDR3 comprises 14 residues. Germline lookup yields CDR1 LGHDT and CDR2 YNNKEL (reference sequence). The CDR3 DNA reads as TGTGCCAGCTCTGCAGGCCAATCGTTCTACGAGCAGTACTTC. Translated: CASSAGQSFYEQYF.

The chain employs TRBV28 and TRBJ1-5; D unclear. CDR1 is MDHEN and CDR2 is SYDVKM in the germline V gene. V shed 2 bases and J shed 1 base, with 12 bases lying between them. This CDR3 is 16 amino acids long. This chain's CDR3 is CASSLNLLGSNQPQHF. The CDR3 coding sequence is TGTGCCAGCAGTTTAAACCTCCTCGGGAGCAATCAGCCCCAGCATTTT. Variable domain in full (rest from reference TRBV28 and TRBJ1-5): DVKVTQSSRYLVKRTGEKVFLECVQDMDHENMFWYRQDPGLGLRLIYFSYDVKMKEKGDIPEGYSVSREKKERFSLILESASTNQTSMYLCASSLNLLGSNQPQHFGDGTRLSIL.

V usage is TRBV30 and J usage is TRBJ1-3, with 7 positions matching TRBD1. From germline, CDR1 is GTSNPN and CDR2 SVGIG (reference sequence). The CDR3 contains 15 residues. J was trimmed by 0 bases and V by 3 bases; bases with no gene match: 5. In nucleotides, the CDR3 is TGTGCCTGGAGGGGTGCAGGGGGCTCTGGAAACACCATATATTTT. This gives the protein CAWRGAGGSGNTIYF.

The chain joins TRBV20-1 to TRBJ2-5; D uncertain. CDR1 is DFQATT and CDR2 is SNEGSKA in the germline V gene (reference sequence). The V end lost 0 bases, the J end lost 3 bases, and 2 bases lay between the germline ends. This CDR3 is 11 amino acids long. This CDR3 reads CSARDKETQYF. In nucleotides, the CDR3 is TGCAGTGCTAGAGATAAAGAGACCCAGTACTTC.

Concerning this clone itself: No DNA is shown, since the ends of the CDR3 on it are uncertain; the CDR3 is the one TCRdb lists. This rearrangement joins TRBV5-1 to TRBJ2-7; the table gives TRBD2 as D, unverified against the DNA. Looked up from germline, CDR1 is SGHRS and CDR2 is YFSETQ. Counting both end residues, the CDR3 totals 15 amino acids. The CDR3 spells CASSFGPGAMYEQYF.

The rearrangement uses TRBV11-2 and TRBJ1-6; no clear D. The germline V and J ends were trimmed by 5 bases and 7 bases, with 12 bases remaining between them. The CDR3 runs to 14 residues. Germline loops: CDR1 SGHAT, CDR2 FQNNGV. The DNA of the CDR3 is TGTGCCAGCAGCCCGGGAGTTCCAAATTCACCCCTCCACTTT. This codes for CASSPGVPNSPLHF.

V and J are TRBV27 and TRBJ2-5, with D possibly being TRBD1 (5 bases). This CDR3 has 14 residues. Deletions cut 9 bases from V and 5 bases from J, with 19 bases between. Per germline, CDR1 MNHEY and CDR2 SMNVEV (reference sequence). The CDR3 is CASRAPGMIETQYF. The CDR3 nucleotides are TGTGCCAGTAGGGCCCCAGGGATGATCGAGACCCAGTACTTC.

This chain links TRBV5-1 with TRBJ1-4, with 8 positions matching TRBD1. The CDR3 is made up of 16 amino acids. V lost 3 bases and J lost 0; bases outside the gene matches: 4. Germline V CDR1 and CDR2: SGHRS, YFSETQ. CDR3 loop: CASSSGQATTNEKLFF. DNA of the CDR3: TGCGCCAGCAGCTCGGGACAGGCGACAACTAATGAAAAACTGTTTTTT.